The 10 T cell receptor beta chains in this list originate from one sample, sequenced in a study of stem cell transplantation in POMP-related autoinflammatory disease. Sequencing used immunoSEQ multiplex PCR; TCRdb keeps in-frame clones, though not all of them. Altogether more than 800 clones are present, about 89% being singletons, with the ten largest covering around 7%. The specimen was a CXCR5-defined cell subset from PBMCs. These receptor sequences come from a human donor in good health.

The genes are TRBV7-3 and TRBJ2-3, with D perhaps matching TRBD1 (6 bases). The germline gives CDR1 SGHTA, CDR2 FQGTGA. This CDR3 comprises 14 residues. The V gene lost 5 bases and the J gene lost 2 bases, with 11 bases spanning the gap. This CDR3 is CASSPTGPTDTQYF. The CDR3 DNA follows: TGTGCCAGCAGCCCAACAGGGCCCACAGATACGCAGTATTTT.

The V gene is TRBV27, the J gene TRBJ1-5, with D perhaps TRBD1 (5 bases). V was clipped by 7 bases and J by 2 bases, with 15 bases between them. This CDR3 region has 15 residues. Germline CDR1 reads MNHEY; CDR2 reads SMNVEV (reference sequence). This CDR3 is CASTLTGSGNQPQHF. CDR3 sequence (DNA): TGTGCCAGCACCCTAACAGGATCCGGCAATCAGCCCCAGCATTTT.

The genes are TRBV19 and TRBJ1-2; 7 nucleotides match TRBD1. The V gene's germline CDR1 is LNHDA and CDR2 SQIVND (reference sequence). CDR3 length: 16 amino acids. The trim removed 2 bases at V and 2 bases at J, leaving 8 bases unmatched. This chain's CDR3 is CASSIRFGRGNYGYTF. The CDR3 DNA reads TGTGCCAGTAGTATAAGGTTCGGCAGGGGGAACTATGGCTACACCTTC.

The DNA for the CDR3 is TGTGCCAGCAGTTTAACCCAGGGGGGGGAGACCCAGTACTTC. Its protein product is CASSLTQGGETQYF. This sequence joins TRBV6-5 and TRBJ2-5, with D perhaps assigned TRBD1 or TRBD2 (7 bases each). Germline V gives CDR1 MNHEY, CDR2 SVGAGI. V dropped 4 bases and J dropped 5 bases, with 14 bases sitting between them. CDR3 length: 14 amino acids.

The chain links TRBV6-5 to TRBJ2-7; 8 positions agree with TRBD1. The CDR3 is 15 residues long. With V trimmed by 5 bases and J by 8 bases, 14 bases remained unmatched. Germline V gene data show CDR1 as MNHEY and CDR2 as SVGAGI. DNA of the CDR3: TGTGCCAGCAGTCGTTTTAGTGGACAGGGTTTACAGCAGTACTTC. Translated: CASSRFSGQGLQQYF.

The CDR3 is CASSSRTGWTPLHF. The CDR3 nucleotides are TGTGCCAGCAGTTCTAGGACGGGGTGGACACCCCTCCACTTT. The J gene is TRBJ1-6, the V gene TRBV6-5; D unresolved. CDR3 size: 14 residues. CDR1 and CDR2 from the germline V gene are MNHEY and SVGAGI. Trimming removed 4 bases from V and 11 bases from J, with 15 bases in between.

This chain links TRBV19 with TRBJ1-1; D gene unclear. V lost 3 bases to trimming and J lost 1 base, with 15 bases between them. This CDR3 spans 16 amino acids. Germline CDR1 reads LNHDA; CDR2 reads SQIVND (reference sequence). The DNA for the CDR3 is TGTGCCAGTAGTATGGGGAGTTGGCGGAAGAACACTGAAGCTTTCTTT. This codes for CASSMGSWRKNTEAFF.

The chain employs TRBV6-5 and TRBJ2-7, with no clear D. The CDR3 is made up of 13 amino acids. The V and J ends lost 5 bases and 6 bases respectively, with 14 bases between them. Germline assignment: CDR1 MNHEY and CDR2 SVGAGI. The CDR3 here is CASSMLGLSEQYF. The CDR3 DNA reads as TGTGCCAGCAGTATGCTCGGTTTAAGCGAGCAGTACTTC.

The gene calls are TRBV18 and TRBJ1-4; perhaps TRBD1 as D (5 bases). Trimming shortened V by 5 bases and J by 0 bases, and 13 bases separated the two germline ends. This CDR3 contains 16 residues. Germline V lookup: CDR1 KGHSH, CDR2 LQKENI. For the CDR3, the DNA is TGTGCCAGCTCAGGCTGGGGGAGCGCAACTAATGAAAAACTGTTTTTT. The encoded protein is CASSGWGSATNEKLFF.

The V gene is TRBV25-1, the J gene TRBJ1-1, with D uncertain. The CDR3 covers 14 residues. Germline CDR1 MGHDK, CDR2 SYGVNS. Trimming removed 4 bases from V and 1 base from J, with 10 bases in between. The CDR3 here is CASSAGLTNTEAFF. The CDR3 nucleotides read TGTGCCAGCAGTGCCGGACTGACGAACACTGAAGCTTTCTTT.